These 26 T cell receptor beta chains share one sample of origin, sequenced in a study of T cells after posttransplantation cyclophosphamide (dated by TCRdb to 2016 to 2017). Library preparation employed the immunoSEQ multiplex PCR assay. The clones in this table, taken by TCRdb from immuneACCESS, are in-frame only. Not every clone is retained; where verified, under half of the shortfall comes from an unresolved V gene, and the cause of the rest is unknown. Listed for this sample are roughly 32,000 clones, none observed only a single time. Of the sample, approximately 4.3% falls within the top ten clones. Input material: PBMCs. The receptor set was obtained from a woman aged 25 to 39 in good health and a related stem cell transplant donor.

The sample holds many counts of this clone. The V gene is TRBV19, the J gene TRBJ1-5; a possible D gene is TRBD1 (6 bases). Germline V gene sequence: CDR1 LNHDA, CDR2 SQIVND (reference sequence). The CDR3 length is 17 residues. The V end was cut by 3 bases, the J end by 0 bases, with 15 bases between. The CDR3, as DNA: TGTGCCAGTAGTATGGCTGGACAGTTATATAGCAATCAGCCCCAGCATTTT. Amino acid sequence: CASSMAGQLYSNQPQHF.

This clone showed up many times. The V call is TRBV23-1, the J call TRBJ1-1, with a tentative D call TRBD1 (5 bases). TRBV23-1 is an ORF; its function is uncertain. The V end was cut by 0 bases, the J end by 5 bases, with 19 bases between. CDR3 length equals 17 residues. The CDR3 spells CASSQSSVRQGGTEAFF. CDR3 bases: TGCGCCAGCAGTCAATCGTCGGTAAGGCAGGGAGGGACTGAAGCTTTCTTT.

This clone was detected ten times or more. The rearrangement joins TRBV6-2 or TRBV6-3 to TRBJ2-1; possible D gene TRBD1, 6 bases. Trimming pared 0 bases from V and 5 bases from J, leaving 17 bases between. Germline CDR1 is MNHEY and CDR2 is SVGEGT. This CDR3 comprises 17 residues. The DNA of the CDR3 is TGTGCCAGCAGTTACTCTCAGGGGCTAGCTAACCACAATGAGCAGTTCTTC. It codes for CASSYSQGLANHNEQFF.

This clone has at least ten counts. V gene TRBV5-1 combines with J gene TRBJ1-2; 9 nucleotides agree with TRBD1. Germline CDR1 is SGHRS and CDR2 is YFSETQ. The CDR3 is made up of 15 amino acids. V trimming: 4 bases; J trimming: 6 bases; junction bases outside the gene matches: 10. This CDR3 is CASSAQQGAADGYTF. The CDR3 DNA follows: TGCGCCAGCAGCGCACAACAGGGGGCGGCGGATGGCTACACCTTC.

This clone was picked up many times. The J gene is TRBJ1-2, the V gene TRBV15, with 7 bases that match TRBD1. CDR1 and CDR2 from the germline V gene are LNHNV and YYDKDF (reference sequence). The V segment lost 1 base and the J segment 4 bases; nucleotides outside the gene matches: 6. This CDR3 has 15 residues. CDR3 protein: CATSRGTGWSYGYTF. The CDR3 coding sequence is TGTGCCACCAGCAGAGGGACAGGTTGGAGCTATGGCTACACCTTC.

CDR3 bases: TGCAGCGTTCAAAACACTGAAGCTTTCTTT. It is translated as CSVQNTEAFF. The rearrangement joins TRBV29-1 to TRBJ1-1; D is undetermined. Trimming stripped 5 bases from V and 2 bases from J, with 3 bases between. CDR1 SQVTM and CDR2 ANQGSEA come from the germline V gene. The CDR3 is made up of 10 amino acids.

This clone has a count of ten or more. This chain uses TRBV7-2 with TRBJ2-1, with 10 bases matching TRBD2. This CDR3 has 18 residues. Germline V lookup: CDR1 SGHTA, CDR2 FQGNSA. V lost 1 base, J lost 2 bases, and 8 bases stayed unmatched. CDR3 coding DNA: TGTGCCAGCAGCTTAGGAAGGACTAGCGGCCTCACCTACAATGAGCAGTTCTTC. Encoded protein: CASSLGRTSGLTYNEQFF.

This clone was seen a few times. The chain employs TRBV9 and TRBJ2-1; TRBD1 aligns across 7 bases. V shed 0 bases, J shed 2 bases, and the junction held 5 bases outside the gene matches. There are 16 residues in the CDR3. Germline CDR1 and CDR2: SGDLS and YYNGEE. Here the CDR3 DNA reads TGTGCCAGCAGCGTAGCTACAGGGGAGCCCTACAATGAGCAGTTCTTC. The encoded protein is CASSVATGEPYNEQFF.

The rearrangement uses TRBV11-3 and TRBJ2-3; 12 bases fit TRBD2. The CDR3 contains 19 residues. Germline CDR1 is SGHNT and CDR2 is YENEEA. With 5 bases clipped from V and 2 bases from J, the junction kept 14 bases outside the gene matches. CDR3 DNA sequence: TGTGCCAGCAGCCAGGGGACTAGCGGGCACGGAAAATTCACAGATACGCAGTATTTT. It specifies CASSQGTSGHGKFTDTQYF.

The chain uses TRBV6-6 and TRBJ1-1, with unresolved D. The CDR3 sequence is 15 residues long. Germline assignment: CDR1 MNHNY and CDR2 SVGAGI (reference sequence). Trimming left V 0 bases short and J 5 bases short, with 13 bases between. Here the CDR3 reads CASSYSNAGRTEAFF. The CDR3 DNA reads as TGTGCCAGCAGTTACTCGAACGCGGGGAGGACTGAAGCTTTCTTT.

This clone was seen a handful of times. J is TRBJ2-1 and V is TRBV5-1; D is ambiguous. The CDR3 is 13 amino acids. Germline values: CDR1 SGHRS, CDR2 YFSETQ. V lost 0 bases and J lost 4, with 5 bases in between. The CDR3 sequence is CASSLGQYNEQFF. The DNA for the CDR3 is TGCGCCAGCAGCTTGGGGCAGTACAATGAGCAGTTCTTC. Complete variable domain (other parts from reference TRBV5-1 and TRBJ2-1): KAGVTQTPRYLIKTRGQQVTLSCSPISGHRSVSWYQQTPGQGLQFLFEYFSETQRNKGNFPGRFSGRQFSNSRSEMNVSTLELGDSALYLCASSLGQYNEQFFGPGTRLTVL.

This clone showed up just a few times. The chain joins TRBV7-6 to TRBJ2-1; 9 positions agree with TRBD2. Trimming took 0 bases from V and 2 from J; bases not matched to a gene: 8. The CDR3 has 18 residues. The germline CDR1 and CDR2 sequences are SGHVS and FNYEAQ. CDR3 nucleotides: TGTGCCAGCAGCTTAGCGGTGGCTAGCGGGGAAACCTACAATGAGCAGTTCTTC. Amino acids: CASSLAVASGETYNEQFF.

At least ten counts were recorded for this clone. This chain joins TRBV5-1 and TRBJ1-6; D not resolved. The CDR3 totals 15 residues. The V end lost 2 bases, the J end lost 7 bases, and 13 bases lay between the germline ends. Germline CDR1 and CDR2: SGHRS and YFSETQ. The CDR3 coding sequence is TGCGCCAGCAGCTTCCAGGATGGTAGGAATTCACCCCTCCACTTT. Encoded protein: CASSFQDGRNSPLHF.

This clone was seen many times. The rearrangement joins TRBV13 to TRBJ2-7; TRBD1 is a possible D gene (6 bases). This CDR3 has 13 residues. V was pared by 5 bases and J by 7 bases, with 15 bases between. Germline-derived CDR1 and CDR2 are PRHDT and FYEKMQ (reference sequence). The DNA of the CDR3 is TGTGCCAGCAGCCTTGGGACAATCGGGGAGCAGTACTTC. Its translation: CASSLGTIGEQYF.

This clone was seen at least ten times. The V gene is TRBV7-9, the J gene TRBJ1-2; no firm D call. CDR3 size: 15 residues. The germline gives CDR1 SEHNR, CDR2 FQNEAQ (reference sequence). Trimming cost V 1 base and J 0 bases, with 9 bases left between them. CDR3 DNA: TGTGCCAGCAGCTTAGAGTACACCTCTAACTATGGCTACACCTTC. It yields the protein CASSLEYTSNYGYTF.

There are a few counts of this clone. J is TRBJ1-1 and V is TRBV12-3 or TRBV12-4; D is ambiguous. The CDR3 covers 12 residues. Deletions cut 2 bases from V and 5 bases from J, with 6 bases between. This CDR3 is CASSLSNTEAFF. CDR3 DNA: TGTGCCAGCAGTTTATCTAATACTGAAGCTTTCTTT.

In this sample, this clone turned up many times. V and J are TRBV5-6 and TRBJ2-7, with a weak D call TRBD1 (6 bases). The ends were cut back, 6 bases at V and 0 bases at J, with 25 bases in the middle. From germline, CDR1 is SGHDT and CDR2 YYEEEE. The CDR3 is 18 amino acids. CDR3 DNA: TGTGCCAGCACCTTAGGATTATTGGGGGCCCGGACCTCCTACGAGCAGTACTTC. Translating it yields CASTLGLLGARTSYEQYF. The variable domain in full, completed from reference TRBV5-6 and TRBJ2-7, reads DAGVTQSPTHLIKTRGQQVTLRCSPKSGHDTVSWYQQALGQGPQFIFQYYEEEERQRGNFPDRFSGHQFPNYSSELNVNALLLGDSALYLCASTLGLLGARTSYEQYFGPGTRLTVT.

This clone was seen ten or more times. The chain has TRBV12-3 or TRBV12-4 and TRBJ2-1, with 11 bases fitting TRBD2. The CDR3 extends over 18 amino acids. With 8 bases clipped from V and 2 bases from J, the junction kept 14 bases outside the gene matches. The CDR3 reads CASFPGLIAGGPYNEQFF. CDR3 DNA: TGTGCCAGCTTTCCGGGACTCATAGCGGGGGGGCCCTACAATGAGCAGTTCTTC.

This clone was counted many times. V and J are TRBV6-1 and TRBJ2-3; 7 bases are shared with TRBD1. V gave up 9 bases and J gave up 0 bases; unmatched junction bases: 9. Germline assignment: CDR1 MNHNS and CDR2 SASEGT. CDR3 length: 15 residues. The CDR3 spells CASGTVHTSTDTQYF. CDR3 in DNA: TGTGCCAGTGGGACAGTACATACTAGCACAGATACGCAGTATTTT.

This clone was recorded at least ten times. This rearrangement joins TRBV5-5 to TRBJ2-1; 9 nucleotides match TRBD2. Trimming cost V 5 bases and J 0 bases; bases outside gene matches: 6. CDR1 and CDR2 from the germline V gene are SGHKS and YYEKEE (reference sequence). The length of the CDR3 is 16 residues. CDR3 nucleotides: TGTGCCAGCAGGCCCAGACTAGCGGTCTCCTACAATGAGCAGTTCTTC. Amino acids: CASRPRLAVSYNEQFF.

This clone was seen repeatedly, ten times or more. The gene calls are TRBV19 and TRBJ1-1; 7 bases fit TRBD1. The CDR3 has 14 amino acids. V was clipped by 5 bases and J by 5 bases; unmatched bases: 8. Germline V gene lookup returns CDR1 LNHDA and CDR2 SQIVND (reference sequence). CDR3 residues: CASSFRQGETEAFF. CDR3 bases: TGTGCCAGTAGTTTCCGACAGGGTGAAACTGAAGCTTTCTTT. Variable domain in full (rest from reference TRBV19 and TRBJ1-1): DGGITQSPKYLFRKEGQNVTLSCEQNLNHDAMYWYRQDPGQGLRLIYYSQIVNDFQKGDIAEGYSVSREKKESFPLTVTSAQKNPTAFYLCASSFRQGETEAFFGQGTRLTVV.

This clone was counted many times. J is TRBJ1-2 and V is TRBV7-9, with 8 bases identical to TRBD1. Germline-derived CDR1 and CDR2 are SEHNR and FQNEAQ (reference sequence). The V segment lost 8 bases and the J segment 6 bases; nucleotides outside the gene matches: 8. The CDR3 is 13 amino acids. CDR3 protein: CASGARGQNGYTF. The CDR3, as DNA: TGTGCCAGCGGGGCCAGGGGGCAAAATGGCTACACCTTC.

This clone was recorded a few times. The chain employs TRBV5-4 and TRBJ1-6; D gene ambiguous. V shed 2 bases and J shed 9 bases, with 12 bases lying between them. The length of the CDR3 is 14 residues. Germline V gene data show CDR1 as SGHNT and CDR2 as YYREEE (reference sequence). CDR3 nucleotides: TGTGCCAGCAGCTTTGGCGGGGAGGGTTCACCCCTCCACTTT. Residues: CASSFGGEGSPLHF.

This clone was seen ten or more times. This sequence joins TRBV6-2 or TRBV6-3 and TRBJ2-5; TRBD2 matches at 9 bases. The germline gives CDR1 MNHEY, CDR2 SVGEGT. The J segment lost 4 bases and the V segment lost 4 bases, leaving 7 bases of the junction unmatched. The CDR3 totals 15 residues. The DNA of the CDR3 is TGTGCCAGCAGTTCTAGCGGGGCCACCCTAGAGACCCAGTACTTC. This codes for CASSSSGATLETQYF.

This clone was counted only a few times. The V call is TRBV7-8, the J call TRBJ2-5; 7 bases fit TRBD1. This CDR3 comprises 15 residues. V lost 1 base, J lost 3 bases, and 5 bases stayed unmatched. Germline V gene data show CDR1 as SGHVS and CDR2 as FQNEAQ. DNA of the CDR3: TGTGCCAGCAGCTTAGTCAACAGGGGCAAAGAGACCCAGTACTTC. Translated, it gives CASSLVNRGKETQYF.

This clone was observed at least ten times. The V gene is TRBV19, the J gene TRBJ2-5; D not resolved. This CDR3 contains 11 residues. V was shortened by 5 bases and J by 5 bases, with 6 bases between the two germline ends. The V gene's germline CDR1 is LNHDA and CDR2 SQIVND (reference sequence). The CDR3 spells CASSSRETQYF. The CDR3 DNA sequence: TGTGCCAGTAGTTCGAGGGAGACCCAGTACTTC.